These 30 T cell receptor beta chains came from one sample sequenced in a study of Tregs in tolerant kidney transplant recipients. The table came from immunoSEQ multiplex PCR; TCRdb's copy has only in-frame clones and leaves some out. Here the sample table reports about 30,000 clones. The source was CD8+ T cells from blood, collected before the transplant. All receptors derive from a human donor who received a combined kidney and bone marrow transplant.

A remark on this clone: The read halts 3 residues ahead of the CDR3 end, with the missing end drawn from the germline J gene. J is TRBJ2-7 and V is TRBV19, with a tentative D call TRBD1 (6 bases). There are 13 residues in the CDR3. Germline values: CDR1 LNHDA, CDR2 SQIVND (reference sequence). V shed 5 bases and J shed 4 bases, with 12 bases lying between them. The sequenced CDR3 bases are TGTGCCAGTAGTGATACACAGGGATACGAG. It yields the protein CASSDTQGYE. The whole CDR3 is CASSDTQGYEQYF.

The part of the CDR3 DNA that was read is TGCAGCACCGTGGACAGGGGGGGGACAGATACG. Its translation is CSTVDRGGTDT. The whole CDR3 protein reads CSTVDRGGTDTQYF. V gene TRBV29-1 combines with J gene TRBJ2-3; 10 positions agree with TRBD1. The read finishes 3 residues shy of the CDR3 end, and the germline J gene is used to complete it. In germline, CDR1 is SQVTM, CDR2 ANQGSEA. The CDR3 has 14 residues. The junction had 8 bases not matched to a gene; V was cut back by 8 bases and J by 3 bases.

The CDR3: CASSDQTSGQETQYF. The covered CDR3 bases are TGTGCCAGCTCTGACCAGACTAGCGGACAAGAGACC. This chain connects TRBV2 to TRBJ2-5, with 9 bases fitting TRBD2. The CDR3 end falls 3 residues outside the read, so it is completed with the germline J gene. V was pared by 8 bases and J by 2 bases, with 9 bases of the junction left unmatched. Germline CDR1 reads SNHLY; CDR2 reads FYNNEI. The CDR3 covers 15 residues. The variable domain in full, with the rest retrieved from reference TRBV2 and TRBJ2-5, is EPEVTQTPSHQVTQMGQEVILRCVPISNHLYFYWYRQILGQKVEFLVSFYNNEISEKSEIFDDQFSVERPDGSNFTLKIRSTKLEDSAMYFCASSDQTSGQETQYFGPGTRLLVL.

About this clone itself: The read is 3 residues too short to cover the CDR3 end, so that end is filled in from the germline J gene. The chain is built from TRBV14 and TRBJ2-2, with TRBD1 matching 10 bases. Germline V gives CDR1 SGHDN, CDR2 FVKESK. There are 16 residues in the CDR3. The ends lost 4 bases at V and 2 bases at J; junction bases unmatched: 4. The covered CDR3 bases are TGTGCCAGCAGCCCTCGGGACAGGGGAAACACCGGGGAG. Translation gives CASSPRDRGNTGE. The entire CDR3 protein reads CASSPRDRGNTGELFF.

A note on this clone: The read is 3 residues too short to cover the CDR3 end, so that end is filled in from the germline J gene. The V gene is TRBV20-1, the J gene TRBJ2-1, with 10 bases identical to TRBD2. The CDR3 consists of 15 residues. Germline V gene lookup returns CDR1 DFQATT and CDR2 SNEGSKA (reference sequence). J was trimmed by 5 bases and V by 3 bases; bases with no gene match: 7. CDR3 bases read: TGCAGTGCTAGGGAACTAGCGGGAACCGACAATGAG. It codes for CSARELAGTDNE. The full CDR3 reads CSARELAGTDNEQFF.

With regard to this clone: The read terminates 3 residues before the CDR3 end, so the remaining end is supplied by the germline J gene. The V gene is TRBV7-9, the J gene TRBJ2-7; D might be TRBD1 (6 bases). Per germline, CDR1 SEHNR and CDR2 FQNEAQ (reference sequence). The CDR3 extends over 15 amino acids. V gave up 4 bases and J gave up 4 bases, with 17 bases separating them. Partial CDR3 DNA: TGTGCCAGCAGCTCAAGCCGGGACACAGATTACGAG. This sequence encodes CASSSSRDTDYE. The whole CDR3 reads CASSSSRDTDYEQYF.

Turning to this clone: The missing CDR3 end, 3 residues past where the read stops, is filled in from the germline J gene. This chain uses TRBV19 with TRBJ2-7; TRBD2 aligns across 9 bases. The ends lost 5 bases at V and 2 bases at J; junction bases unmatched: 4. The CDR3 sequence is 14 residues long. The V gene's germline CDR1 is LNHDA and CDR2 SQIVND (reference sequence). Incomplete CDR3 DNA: TGTGCCAGTAGTCCCGGGACTAGCCCCTACGAG. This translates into CASSPGTSPYE. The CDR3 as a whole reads CASSPGTSPYEQYF.

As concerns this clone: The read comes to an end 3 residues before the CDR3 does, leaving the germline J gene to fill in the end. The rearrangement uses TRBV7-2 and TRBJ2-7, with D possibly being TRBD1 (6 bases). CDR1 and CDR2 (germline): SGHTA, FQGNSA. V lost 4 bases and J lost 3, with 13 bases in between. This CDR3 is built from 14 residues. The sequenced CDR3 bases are TGTGCCAGCAGCTCGCCGGGACACGGCTACGAG. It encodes CASSSPGHGYE. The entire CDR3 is CASSSPGHGYEQYF.

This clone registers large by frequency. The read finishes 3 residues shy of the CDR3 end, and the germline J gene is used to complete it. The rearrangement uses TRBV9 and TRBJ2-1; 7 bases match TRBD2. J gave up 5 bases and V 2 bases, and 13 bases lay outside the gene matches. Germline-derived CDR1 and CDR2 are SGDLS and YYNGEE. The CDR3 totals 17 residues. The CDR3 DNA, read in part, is TGTGCCAGCAGCGTGGGGGGGAGGGCCTTACTAGACAATGAG. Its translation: CASSVGGRALLDNE. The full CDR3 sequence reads CASSVGGRALLDNEQFF.

CDR3 DNA, as far as it was read: TGCAGTGCTAGAGAGAGGACAGGGCTCACTACG. This codes for CSARERTGLTT. The whole CDR3 sequence reads CSARERTGLTTQYF. The gene calls are TRBV20-1 and TRBJ2-3, with TRBD1 identical over 8 bases. The read is 3 residues too short to cover the CDR3 end, so that end is filled in from the germline J gene. Germline V gives CDR1 DFQATT, CDR2 SNEGSKA (reference sequence). This CDR3 region has 14 residues. The J segment lost 8 bases and the V segment lost 0 bases, leaving 7 bases of the junction unmatched.

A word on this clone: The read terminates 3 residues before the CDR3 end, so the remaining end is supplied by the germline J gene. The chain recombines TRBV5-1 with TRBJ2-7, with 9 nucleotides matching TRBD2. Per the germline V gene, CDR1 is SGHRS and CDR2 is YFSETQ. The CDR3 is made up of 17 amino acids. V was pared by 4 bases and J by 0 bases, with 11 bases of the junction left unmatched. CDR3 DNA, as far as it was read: TGCGCCAGCAGCCCGACTAGCGGCAGGACGAGCTCCTACGAG. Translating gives CASSPTSGRTSSYE. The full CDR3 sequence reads CASSPTSGRTSSYEQYF.

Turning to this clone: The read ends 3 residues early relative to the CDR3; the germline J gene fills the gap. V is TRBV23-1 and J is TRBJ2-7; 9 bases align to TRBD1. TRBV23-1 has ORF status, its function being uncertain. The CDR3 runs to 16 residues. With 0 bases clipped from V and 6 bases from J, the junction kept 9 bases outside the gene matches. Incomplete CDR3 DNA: TGCGCCAGCAGTCAATCGAGGGACAGGGTTCCCGGCGAG. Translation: CASSQSRDRVPGE. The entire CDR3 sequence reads CASSQSRDRVPGEQYF.

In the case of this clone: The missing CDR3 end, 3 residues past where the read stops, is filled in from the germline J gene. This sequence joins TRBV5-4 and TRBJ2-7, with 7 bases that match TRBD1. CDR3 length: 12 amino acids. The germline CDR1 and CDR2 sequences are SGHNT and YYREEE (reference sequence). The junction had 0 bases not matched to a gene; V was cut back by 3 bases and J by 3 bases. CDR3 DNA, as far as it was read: TGTGCCAGCAGCTCAGGGGGCTACGAG. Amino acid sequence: CASSSGGYE. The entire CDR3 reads CASSSGGYEQYF.

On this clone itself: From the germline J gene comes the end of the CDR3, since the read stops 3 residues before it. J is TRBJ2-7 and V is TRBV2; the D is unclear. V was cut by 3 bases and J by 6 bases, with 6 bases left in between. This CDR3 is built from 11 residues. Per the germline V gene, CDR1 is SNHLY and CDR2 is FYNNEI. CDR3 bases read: TGTGCCAGCAGTGATGGGCTCGAG. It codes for CASSDGLE. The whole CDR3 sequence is CASSDGLEQYF.

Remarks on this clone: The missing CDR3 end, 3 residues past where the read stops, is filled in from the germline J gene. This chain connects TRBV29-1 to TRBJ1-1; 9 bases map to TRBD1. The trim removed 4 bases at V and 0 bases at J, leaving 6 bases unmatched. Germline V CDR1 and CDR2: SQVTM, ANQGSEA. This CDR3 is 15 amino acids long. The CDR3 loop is CSVGGDRDMNTEAFF. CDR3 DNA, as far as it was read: TGCAGCGTTGGGGGGGACAGGGACATGAACACTGAA. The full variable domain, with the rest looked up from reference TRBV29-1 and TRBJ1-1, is SAVISQKPSRDICQRGTSLTIQCQVDSQVTMMFWYRQQPGQSLTLIATANQGSEATYESGFVIDKFPISRPNLTFSTLTVSNMSPEDSSIYLCSVGGDRDMNTEAFFGQGTRLTVV.

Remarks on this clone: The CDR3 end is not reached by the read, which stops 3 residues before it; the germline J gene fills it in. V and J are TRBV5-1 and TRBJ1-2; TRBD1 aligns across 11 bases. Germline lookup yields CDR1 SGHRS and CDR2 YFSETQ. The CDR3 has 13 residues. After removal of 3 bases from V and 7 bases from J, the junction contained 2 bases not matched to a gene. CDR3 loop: CASSWTGGSGYTF. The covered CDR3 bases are TGCGCCAGCAGCTGGACAGGGGGCAGTGGC.

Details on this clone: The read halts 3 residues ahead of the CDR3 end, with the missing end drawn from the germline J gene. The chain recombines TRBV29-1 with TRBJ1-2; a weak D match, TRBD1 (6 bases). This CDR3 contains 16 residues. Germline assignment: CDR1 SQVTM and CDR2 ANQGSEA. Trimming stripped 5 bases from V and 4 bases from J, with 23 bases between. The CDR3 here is CSVPNPPPGESYGYTF. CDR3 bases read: TGCAGCGTTCCTAACCCCCCGCCAGGGGAAAGCTATGGC.

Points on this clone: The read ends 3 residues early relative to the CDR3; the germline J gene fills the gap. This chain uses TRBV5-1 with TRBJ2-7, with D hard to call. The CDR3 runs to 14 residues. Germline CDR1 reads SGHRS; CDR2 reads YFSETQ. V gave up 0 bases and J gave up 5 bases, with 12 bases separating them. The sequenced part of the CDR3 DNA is TGCGCCAGCAGCTTGGTTTCTCAGGAGAACGAG. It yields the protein CASSLVSQENE. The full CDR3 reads CASSLVSQENEQYF. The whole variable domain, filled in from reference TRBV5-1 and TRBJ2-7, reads KAGVTQTPRYLIKTRGQQVTLSCSPISGHRSVSWYQQTPGQGLQFLFEYFSETQRNKGNFPGRFSGRQFSNSRSEMNVSTLELGDSALYLCASSLVSQENEQYFGPGTRLTVT.

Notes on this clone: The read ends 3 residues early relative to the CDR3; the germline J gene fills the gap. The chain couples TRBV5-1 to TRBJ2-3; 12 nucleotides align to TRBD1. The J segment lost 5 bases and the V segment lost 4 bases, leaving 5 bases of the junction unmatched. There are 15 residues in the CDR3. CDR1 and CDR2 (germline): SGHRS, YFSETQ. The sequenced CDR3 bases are TGCGCCAGCAGCATGGGACAGGGGGCCAGAGATACG. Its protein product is CASSMGQGARDT. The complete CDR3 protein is CASSMGQGARDTQYF.

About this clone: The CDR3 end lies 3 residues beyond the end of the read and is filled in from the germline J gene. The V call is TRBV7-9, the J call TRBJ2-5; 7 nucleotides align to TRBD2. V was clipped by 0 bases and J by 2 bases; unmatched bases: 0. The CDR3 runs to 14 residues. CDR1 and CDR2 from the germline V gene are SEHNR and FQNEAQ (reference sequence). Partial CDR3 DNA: TGTGCCAGCAGCTTAGCCGGGGGGCAAGAGACC. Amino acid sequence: CASSLAGGQET. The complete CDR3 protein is CASSLAGGQETQYF.

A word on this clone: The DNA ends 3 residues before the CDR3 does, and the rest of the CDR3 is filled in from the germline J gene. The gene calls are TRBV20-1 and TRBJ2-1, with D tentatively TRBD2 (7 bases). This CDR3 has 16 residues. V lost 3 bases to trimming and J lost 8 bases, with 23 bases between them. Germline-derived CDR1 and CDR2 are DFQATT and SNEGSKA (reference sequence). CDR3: CSARGAGTTSVDEQFF. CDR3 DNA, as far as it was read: TGCAGTGCTAGGGGGGCCGGAACCACTAGCGTCGATGAG.

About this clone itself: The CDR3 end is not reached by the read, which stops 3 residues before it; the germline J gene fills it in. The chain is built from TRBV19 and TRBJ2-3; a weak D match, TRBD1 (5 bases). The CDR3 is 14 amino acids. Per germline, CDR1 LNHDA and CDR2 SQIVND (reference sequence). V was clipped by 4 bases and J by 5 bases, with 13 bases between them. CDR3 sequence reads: CASSTPEGVDTQYF. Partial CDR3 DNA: TGTGCCAGTAGTACCCCGGAAGGGGTAGATACG.

The CDR3 here is CASSEGTSGTSNTGELFF. Incomplete CDR3 DNA: TGTGCCAGCAGTGAAGGGACTAGCGGGACTTCGAACACCGGGGAG. This chain connects TRBV2 to TRBJ2-2; 12 bases align to TRBD2. The read terminates 3 residues before the CDR3 end, so the remaining end is supplied by the germline J gene. Trimming removed 1 base from V and 0 bases from J; junction bases left unmatched: 3. This CDR3 spans 18 amino acids. Germline values: CDR1 SNHLY, CDR2 FYNNEI.

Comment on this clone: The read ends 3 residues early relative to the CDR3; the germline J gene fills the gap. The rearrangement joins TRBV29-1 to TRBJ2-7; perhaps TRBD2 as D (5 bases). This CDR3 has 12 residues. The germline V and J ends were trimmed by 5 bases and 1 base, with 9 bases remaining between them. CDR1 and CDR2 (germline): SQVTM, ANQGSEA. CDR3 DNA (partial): TGCAGCGTTCTGACTACGTCCTACGAG. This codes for CSVLTTSYE. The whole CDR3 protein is CSVLTTSYEQYF.

The CDR3: CASSITGGFNEQYF. The part of the CDR3 DNA that was read is TGTGCCAGTAGTATAACAGGGGGCTTCAACGAG. The chain carries TRBV19 and TRBJ2-7, with TRBD1 identical over 9 bases. The sequence runs out 3 residues before the end of the CDR3; the remainder is reconstructed from the germline J gene. The length of the CDR3 is 14 residues. CDR1 LNHDA and CDR2 SQIVND come from the germline V gene (reference sequence). After removal of 2 bases from V and 5 bases from J, the junction contained 4 bases not matched to a gene.

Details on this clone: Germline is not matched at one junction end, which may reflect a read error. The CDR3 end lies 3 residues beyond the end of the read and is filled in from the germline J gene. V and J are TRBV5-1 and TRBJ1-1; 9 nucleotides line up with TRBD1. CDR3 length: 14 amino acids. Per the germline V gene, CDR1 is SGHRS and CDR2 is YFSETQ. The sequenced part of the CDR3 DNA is TGCGCCAGCACCTTGGGACAGGGATTGACTGAA. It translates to CASTLGQGLTE. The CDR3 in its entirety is CASTLGQGLTEAFF.

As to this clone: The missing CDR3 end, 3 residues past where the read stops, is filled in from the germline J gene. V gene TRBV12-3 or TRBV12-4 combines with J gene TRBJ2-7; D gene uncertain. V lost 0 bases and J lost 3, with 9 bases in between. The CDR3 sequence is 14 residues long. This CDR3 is CASSLATVLYEQYF. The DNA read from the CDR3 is TGTGCCAGCAGTTTAGCAACAGTTCTCTACGAG.

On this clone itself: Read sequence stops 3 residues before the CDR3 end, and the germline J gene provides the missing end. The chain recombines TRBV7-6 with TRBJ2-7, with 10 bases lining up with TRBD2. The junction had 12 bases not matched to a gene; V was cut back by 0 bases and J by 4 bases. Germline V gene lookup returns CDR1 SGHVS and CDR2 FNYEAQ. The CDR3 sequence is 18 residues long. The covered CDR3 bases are TGTGCCAGCAGCTTAGCGGACTGGCTAGCGGGAGCAGGGTACGAG. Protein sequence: CASSLADWLAGAGYE. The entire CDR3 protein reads CASSLADWLAGAGYEQYF. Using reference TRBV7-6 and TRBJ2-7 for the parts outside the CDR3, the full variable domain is GAGVSQSPRYKVTKRGQDVALRCDPISGHVSLYWYRQALGQGPEFLTYFNYEAQQDKSGLPNDRFSAERPEGSISTLTIQRTEQRDSAMYRCASSLADWLAGAGYEQYFGPGTRLTVT.

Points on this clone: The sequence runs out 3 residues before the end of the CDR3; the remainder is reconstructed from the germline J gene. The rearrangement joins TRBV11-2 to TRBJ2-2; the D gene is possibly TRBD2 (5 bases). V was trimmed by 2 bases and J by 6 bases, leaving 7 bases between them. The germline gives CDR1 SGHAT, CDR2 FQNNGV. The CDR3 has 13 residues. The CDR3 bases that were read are TGTGCCAGCAGCTTACCGAGGGCCGGGGAG. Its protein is CASSLPRAGE. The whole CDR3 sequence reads CASSLPRAGELFF.

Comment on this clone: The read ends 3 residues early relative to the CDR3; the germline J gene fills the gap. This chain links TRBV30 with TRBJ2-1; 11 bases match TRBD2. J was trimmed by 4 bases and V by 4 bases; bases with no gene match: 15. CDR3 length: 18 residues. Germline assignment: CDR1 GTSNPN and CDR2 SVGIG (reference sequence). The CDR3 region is CAWNWAQWTSGYYNEQFF. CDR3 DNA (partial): TGTGCCTGGAACTGGGCCCAATGGACTAGCGGGTATTACAATGAG.